The clone carrying this T cell receptor (beta chain) was seen at least ten times. V dropped 3 bases and J dropped 6; count of bases not matched to a gene: 7. Germline CDR1 is SQVTM and CDR2 is ANQGSEA. The CDR3 is 13 residues long. This entry belongs to a study of T cells in Graves' hyperthyroidism and ophthalmopathy. Researchers took RNA transcripts and amplified the TCR beta CDR3 regions from them. TCR CDR3 regions were first amplified by RT-PCR with HTBI primers. A single record per CDR3 protein comes from TCRdb applying MiXCR to the multiplex PCR reads. The data show approximately 410,000 distinct CDR3 sequences, roughly 14% seen once.

This chain connects TRBV29-1 to TRBJ1-2, with 7 positions matching TRBD1. This receptor was identified in a man younger than 35 with Graves' ophthalmopathy. What was sequenced was blood. The CDR3 loop reads CSVDTGEWNGYTF. The CDR3 DNA reads as TGCAGCGTTGACACAGGGGAGTGGAATGGCTACACCTTC.